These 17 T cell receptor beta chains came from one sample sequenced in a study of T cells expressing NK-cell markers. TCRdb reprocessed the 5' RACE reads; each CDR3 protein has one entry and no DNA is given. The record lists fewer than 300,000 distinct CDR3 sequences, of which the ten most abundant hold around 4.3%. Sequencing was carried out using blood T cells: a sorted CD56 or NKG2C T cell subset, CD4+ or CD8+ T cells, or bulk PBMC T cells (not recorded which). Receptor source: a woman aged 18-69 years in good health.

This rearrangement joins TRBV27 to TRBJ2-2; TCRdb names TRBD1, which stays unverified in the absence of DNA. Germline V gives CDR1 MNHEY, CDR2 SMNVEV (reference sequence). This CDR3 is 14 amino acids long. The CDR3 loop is CASRPTGNTGELFF.

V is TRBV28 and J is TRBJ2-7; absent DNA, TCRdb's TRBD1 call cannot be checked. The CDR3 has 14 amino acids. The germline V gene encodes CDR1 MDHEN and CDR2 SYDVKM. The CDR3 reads CASSFPNQGYEQYF. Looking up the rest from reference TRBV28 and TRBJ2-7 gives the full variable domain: DVKVTQSSRYLVKRTGEKVFLECVQDMDHENMFWYRQDPGLGLRLIYFSYDVKMKEKGDIPEGYSVSREKKERFSLILESASTNQTSMYLCASSFPNQGYEQYFGPGTRLTVT.

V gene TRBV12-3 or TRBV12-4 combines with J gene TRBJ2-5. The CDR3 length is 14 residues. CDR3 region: CASSFGASQETQYF.

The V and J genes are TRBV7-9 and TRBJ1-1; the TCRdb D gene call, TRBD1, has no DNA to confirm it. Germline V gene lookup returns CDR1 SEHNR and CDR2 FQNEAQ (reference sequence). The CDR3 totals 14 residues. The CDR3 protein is CASSVSGTVTEAFF.

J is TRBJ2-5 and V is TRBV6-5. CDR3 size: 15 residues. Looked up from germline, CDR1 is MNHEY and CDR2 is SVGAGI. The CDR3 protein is CASSYSIGSEETQYF.

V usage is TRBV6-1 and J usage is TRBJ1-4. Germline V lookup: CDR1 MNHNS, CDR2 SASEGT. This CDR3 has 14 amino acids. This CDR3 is CASSERGSSEKLFF.

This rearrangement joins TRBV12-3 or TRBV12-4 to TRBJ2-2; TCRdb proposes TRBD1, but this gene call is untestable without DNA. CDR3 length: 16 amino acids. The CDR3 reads CAIPTGQGTNTGELFF.

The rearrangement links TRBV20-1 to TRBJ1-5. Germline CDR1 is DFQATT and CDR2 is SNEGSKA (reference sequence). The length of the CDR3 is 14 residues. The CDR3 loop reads CSAPKTSSNQPQHF.

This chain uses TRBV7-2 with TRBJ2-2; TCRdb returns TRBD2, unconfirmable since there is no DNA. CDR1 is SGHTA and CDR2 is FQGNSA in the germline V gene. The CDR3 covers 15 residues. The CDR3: CASRVGGGGTGELFF.

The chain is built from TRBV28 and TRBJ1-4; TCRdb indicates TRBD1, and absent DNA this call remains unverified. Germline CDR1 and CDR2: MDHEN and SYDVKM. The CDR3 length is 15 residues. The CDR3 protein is CASSLSGPSNEKLFF.

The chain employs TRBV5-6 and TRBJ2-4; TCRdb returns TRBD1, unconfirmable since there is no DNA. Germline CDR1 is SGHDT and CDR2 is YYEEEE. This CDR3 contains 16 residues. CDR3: CASSSGWTGVKNIQYF.

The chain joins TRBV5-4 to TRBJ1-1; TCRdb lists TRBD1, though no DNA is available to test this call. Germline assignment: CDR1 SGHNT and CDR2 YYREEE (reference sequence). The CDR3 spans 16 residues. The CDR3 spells CASSLLGGRRGTEAFF.

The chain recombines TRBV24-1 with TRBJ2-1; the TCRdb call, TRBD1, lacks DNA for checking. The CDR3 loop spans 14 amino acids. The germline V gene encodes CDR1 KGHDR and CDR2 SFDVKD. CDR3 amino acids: CATSRELGGNEQFF.

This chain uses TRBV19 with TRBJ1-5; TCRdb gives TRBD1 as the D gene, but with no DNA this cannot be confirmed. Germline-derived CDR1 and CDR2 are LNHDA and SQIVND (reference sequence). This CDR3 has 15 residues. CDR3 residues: CASRIGTGGEQPQHF.

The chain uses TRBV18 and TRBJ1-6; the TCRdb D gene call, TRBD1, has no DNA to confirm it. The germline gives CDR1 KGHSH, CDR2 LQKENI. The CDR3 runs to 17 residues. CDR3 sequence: CASSRQQSFSPNSPLHF.

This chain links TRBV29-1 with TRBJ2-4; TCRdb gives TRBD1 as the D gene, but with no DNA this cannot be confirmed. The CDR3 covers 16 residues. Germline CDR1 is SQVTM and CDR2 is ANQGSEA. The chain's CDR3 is CSVAGTGEGAKNIQYF.

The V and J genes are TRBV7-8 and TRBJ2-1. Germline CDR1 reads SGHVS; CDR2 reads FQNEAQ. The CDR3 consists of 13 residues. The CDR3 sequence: CASSIQPFNEQFF.